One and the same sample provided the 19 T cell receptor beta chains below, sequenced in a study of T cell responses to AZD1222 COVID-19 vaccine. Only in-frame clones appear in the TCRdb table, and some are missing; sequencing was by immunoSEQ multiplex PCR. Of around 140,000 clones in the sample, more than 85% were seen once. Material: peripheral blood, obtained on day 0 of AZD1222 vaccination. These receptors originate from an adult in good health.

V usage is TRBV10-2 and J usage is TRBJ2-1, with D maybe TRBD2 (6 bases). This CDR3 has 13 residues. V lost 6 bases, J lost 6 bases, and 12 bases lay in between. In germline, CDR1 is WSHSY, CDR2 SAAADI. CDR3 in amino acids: CASREGLFNEQFF. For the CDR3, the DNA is TGCGCCAGCAGGGAGGGCCTTTTCAATGAGCAGTTCTTC.

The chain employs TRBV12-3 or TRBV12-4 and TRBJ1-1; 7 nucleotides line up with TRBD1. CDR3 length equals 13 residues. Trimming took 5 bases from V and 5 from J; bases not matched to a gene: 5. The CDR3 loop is CASSATGPTEAFF. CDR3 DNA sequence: TGTGCCAGCAGTGCGACAGGGCCAACTGAAGCTTTCTTT.

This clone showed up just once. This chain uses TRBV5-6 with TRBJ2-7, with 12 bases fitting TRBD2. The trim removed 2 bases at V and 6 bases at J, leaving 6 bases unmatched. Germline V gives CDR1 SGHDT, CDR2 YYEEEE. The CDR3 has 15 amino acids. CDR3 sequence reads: CASSLRTSGDSEQYF. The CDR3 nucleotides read TGTGCCAGCAGCTTAAGGACTAGCGGGGACTCCGAGCAGTACTTC.

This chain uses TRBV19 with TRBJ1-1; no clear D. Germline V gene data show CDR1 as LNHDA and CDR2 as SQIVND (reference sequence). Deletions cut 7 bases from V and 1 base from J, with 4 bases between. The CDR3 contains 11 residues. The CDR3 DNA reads TGTGCCAGTAAGGAGAACACTGAAGCTTTCTTT. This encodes CASKENTEAFF.

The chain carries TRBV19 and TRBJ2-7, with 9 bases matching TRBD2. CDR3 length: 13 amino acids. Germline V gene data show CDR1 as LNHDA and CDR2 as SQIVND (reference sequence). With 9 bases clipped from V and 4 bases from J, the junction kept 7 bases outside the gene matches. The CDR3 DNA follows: TGTGCCAGCAAAGCGGGAGGAGGGTACGAGCAGTACTTC. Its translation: CASKAGGGYEQYF. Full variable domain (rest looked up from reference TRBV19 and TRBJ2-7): DGGITQSPKYLFRKEGQNVTLSCEQNLNHDAMYWYRQDPGQGLRLIYYSQIVNDFQKGDIAEGYSVSREKKESFPLTVTSAQKNPTAFYLCASKAGGGYEQYFGPGTRLTVT.

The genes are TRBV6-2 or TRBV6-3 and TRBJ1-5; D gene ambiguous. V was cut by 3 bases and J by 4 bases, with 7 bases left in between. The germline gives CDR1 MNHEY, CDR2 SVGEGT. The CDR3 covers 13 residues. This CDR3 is CASSYVDNQPQHF. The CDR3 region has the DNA TGTGCCAGCAGTTATGTGGATAATCAGCCCCAGCATTTT.

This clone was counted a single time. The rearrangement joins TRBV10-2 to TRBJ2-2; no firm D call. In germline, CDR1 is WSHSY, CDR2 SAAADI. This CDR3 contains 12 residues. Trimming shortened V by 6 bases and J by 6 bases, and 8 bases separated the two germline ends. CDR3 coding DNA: TGCGCCAGCAGCTCCCTAGCCGGGGAGCTGTTTTTT. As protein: CASSSLAGELFF.

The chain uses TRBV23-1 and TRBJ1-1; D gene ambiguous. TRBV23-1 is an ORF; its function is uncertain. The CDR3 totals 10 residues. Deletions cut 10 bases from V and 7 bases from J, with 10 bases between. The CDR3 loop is CAKNNGEAFF. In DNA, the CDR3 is TGCGCCAAAAACAACGGTGAAGCTTTCTTT.

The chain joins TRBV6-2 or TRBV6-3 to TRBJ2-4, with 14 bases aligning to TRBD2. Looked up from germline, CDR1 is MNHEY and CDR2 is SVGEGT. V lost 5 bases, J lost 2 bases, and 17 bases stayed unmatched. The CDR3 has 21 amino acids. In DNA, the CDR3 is TGTGCCAGCAGTAAAGGACTAGCGGGAGGCCAGGGCGGTTCGTCCAAAAACATTCAGTACTTC. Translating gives CASSKGLAGGQGGSSKNIQYF.

In nucleotides, the CDR3 is TGTGCCAGCACTGGGAGGAACTACGAGCAGTACTTC. This gives the protein CASTGRNYEQYF. The V gene is TRBV2, the J gene TRBJ2-7; TRBD2 is a possible D gene (6 bases). The V end was cut by 7 bases, the J end by 3 bases, with 10 bases between. CDR1 SNHLY and CDR2 FYNNEI come from the germline V gene. This CDR3 region has 12 residues.

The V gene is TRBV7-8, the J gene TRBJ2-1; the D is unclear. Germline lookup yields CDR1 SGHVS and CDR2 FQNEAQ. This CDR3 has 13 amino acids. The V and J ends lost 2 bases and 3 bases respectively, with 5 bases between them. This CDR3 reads CASSLYFYNEQFF. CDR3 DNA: TGTGCCAGCAGCTTATACTTCTACAATGAGCAGTTCTTC.

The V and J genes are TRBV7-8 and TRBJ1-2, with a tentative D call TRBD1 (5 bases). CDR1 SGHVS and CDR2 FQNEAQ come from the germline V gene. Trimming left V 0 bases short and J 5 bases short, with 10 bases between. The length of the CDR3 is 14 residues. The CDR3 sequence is CASSLAGQGYGYTF. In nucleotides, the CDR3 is TGTGCCAGCAGCTTAGCGGGGCAGGGTTATGGCTACACCTTC.

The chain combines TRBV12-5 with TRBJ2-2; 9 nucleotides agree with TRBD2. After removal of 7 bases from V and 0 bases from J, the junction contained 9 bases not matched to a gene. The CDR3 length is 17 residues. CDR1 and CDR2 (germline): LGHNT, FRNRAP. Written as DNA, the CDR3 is TGTGCTAGTGCCCCAGGGCTAGCGGGGTCGAACACCGGGGAGCTGTTTTTT. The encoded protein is CASAPGLAGSNTGELFF. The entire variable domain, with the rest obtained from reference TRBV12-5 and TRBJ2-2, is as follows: DARVTQTPRHKVTEMGQEVTMRCQPILGHNTVFWYRQTMMQGLELLAYFRNRAPLDDSGMPKDRFSAEMPDATLATLKIQPSEPRDSAVYFCASAPGLAGSNTGELFFGEGSRLTVL.

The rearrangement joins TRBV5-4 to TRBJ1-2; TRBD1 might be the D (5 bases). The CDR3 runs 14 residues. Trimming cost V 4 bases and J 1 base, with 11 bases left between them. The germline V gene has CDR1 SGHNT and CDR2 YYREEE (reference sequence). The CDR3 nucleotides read TGTGCCAGCAGCCTACGGGACGGTAACTATGGCTACACCTTC. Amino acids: CASSLRDGNYGYTF.

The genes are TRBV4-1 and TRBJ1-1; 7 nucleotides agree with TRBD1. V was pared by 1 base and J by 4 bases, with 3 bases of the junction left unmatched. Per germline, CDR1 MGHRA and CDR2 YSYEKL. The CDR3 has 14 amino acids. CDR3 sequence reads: CASSQGQGFTEAFF. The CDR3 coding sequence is TGCGCCAGCAGCCAAGGACAGGGTTTCACTGAAGCTTTCTTT.

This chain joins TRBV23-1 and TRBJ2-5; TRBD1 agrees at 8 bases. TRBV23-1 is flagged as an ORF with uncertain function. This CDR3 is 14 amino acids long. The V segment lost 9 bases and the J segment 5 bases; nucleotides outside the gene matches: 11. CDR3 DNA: TGCGCCAGGAGCTCGACAGGGGTCCGGGAGACCCAGTACTTC. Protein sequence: CARSSTGVRETQYF.

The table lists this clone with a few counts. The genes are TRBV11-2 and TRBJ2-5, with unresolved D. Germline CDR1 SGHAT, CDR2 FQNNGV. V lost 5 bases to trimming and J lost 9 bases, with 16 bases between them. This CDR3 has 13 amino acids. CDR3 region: CASSIDTSGAQYF. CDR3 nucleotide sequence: TGTGCCAGCAGCATCGATACTTCGGGTGCCCAGTACTTC.

The CDR3 sequence: CASSLGQGYEQYF. DNA for the CDR3: TGTGCCAGCAGTCTGGGACAGGGATACGAGCAGTACTTC. J is TRBJ2-7 and V is TRBV28, with 9 bases aligning to TRBD1. CDR1 is MDHEN and CDR2 is SYDVKM in the germline V gene. V lost 5 bases and J lost 4; bases outside the gene matches: 3. CDR3 length: 13 amino acids. The entire variable domain, with the rest obtained from reference TRBV28 and TRBJ2-7, is as follows: DVKVTQSSRYLVKRTGEKVFLECVQDMDHENMFWYRQDPGLGLRLIYFSYDVKMKEKGDIPEGYSVSREKKERFSLILESASTNQTSMYLCASSLGQGYEQYFGPGTRLTVT.

The CDR3 loop reads CASSLGGSTEAFF. In DNA form, the CDR3 reads TGCGCCAGCAGCTTGGGGGGGAGCACTGAAGCTTTCTTT. This chain uses TRBV5-1 with TRBJ1-1; tentative D call: TRBD1 (5 bases). In germline, CDR1 is SGHRS, CDR2 YFSETQ. Trimming left V 0 bases short and J 4 bases short, with 7 bases between. The CDR3 is made up of 13 amino acids.